This T cell receptor (beta chain) derives from a study of cytomegalovirus exposure and HLA in healthy donors. Findings of the study overall: Reports indicate that TCR beta sequences accurately predicted the HLA-A and HLA-B alleles of most subjects. In a later analysis, parvovirus B19, influenza, CMV and Epstein-Barr virus appeared linked to several top co-occurrence clusters.

This CDR3 is built from 13 residues. The ends were cut back, 4 bases at V and 7 bases at J, with 13 bases in the middle. Per the germline V gene, CDR1 is MNHEY and CDR2 is SMNVEV (reference sequence). Concerning this clone itself: Its specificity is unknown.

The PCR had 60 Vbeta and 13 Jbeta primers. Per the authors' pipeline: Later analysis identified approximately 80 million unique TCR beta chains, about 10 million shared. Here immunoSEQ multiplex PCR was the method, and the copy in TCRdb shows in-frame clones only, minus some. V and J calls and clone size are copied from that table; D and trimming were computed from the DNA. The repertoire includes 130,000 or so clones, over 75% of them detected once, and 2.1% sits in the top ten. The sequenced sample was PBMCs. The TCR comes from a man aged 25 to 45 in good health and CMV-seronegative. The V gene is TRBV27, the J gene TRBJ1-2; D is ambiguous. CDR3 protein: CASSSPREAGYTF. DNA of the CDR3: TGTGCCAGCAGTTCACCCCGGGAGGCTGGCTACACCTTC.